The rows below give T cell receptor beta chains drawn from one sample of a study of control samples from healthy donors and cancer patients. Data came from immunoSEQ multiplex PCR; TCRdb stores just in-frame clones and leaves some out. The sample consists of around 53,000 clones, approximately 90% of them appearing once. Sequenced sample: PBMCs. All receptors come from a man between 60 and 75 years old with head and neck cancer. CDR3s leave out the opening cysteine and the closing phenylalanine or tryptophan. Rows may omit the clone size; those that give it use once, few, many or a size class.

CDR3aa	abundance	v_gene
ASSGLSSWAGVGDTQY	-	TRBV9
ASSFGGQGANGAKNIQY	-	TRBV28
ASSGPTESYEQY	-	TRBV28
AISGGPSETQY	-	TRBV10-3
ASSKAPRQAMNTEAF	-	TRBV21-1
ASSLQTEGIGYT	-	TRBV28
ASSLCGNEKLF	-	TRBV11-3
SVDSTAGGQF	-	TRBV29-1
ASSLGRPAGKNYGYT	-	TRBV7-2
ASSYRGLNEKLF	-	TRBV6-5
ASSFRRPLLKRGERTGELF	-	TRBV28
ASRQDRGAGNTIY	-	TRBV6-5
AISSGDQPQH	-	TRBV10-3
ATSRDLNSGANTQY	-	TRBV15
ASSLGQNTEAF	few	TRBV12-3/TRBV12-4
SVVGQETQY	-	TRBV29-1
ASSVAGGLYNEQF	-	TRBV9
ASSQSTGYEQY	-	TRBV3-1/TRBV3-2
ASSLVVGGKETQY	-	TRBV7-2
ASSPLPGTSNYGYT	-	TRBV28
SASAGGRNTIY	-	TRBV20-1
ASSVPSGGVRETQY	-	TRBV6-1
ASSQDRYEQF	-	TRBV4-3
ASSISGGSTDTQY	-	TRBV19
ASSLRTSKYQETQY	-	TRBV11-1
ASSQEYNSGGSSTDTQY	-	TRBV4-3
ASSHTGIAVQY	-	TRBV4-3
ASSERAGTNSPLH	-	TRBV2